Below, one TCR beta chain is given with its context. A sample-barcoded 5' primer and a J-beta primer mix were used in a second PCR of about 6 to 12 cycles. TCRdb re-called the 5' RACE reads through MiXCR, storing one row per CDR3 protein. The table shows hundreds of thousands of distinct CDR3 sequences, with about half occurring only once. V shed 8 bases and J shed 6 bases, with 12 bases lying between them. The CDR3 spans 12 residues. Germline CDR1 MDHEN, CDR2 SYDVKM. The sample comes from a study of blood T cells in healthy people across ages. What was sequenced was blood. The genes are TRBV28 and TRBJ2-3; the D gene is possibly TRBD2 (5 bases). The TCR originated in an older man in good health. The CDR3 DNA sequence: TGTGCCAGCGGACTTGGCGGTGATACGCAGTATTTT. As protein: CASGLGGDTQYF.